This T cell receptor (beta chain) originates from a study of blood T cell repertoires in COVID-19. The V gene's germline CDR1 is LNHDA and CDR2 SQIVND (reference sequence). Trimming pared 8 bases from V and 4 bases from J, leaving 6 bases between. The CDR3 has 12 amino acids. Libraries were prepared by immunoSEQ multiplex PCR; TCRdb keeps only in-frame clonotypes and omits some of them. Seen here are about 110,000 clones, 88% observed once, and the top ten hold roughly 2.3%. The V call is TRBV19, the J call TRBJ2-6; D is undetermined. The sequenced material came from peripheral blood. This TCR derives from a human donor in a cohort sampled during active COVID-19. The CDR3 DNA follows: TGTGCCAGTGCTCAGGGGGCCAACGTCCTGACTTTC. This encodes CASAQGANVLTF.